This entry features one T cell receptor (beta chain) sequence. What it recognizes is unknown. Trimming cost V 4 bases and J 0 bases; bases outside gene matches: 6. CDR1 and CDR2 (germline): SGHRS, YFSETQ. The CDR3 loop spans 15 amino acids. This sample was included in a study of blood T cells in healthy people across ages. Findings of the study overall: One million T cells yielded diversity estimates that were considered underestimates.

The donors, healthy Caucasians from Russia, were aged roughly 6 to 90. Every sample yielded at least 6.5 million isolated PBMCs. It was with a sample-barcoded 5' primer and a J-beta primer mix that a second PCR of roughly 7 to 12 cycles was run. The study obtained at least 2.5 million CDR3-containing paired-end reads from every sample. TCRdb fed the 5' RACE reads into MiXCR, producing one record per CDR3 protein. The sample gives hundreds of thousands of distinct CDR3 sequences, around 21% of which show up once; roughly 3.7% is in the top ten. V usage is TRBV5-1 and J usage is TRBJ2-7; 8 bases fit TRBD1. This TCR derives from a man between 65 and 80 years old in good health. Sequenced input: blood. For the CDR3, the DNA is TGCGCCAGCAGCCCAATACAGGGGGGCTCCTACGAGCAGTACTTC. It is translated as CASSPIQGGSYEQYF.